This T cell receptor beta chain came from a study of T-cell memory formation after mild COVID-19. In germline, CDR1 is SEHNR, CDR2 FQNEAQ (reference sequence). Trimming stripped 3 bases from V and 7 bases from J, with 4 bases between. CDR3 length: 11 residues. TCRdb passed the 5' RACE reads through MiXCR, listing each CDR3 protein once. The sample includes about 250,000 distinct CDR3 sequences, 15% seen only once; the top ten take more than 2%. This clonotype was picked up a small number of times. Sequencing was performed on PBMCs or a T cell subset sorted from them (not recorded which). This TCR was sampled from an adult woman who had mild COVID-19 (a few samples of this study predate the infection). Cell type and time point are not known. This chain links TRBV7-9 with TRBJ2-1; no clear D. DNA of the CDR3: TGTGCCAGCAGCTTTAGGAATGAGCAGTTCTTC. It encodes CASSFRNEQFF.